This TCR beta chain comes out of a study of blood T cells in healthy people across ages. General study findings and limits: Naive and antigen-experienced cells were not separated, limiting conclusive comparison. Donor CMV status was unknown, possibly confounding expanded clonotype changes. Naive T cell percentage showed a strong correlation with the diversity of TCR beta.

This clonotype has more than one count but fewer than ten. The antigen is not known. V gave up 1 base and J gave up 4 bases, with 15 bases separating them. The CDR3 is 16 residues long. Per the germline V gene, CDR1 is PRHDT and CDR2 is FYEKMQ (reference sequence). A sample-barcoded 5' primer and a J-beta primer mix were used in a second PCR of roughly 6 to 11 cycles. Each of the cDNA molecules was tagged by a template-switch adaptor with 12 random nucleotides. TCRdb re-derived calls from the 5' RACE reads in MiXCR, one entry per CDR3 protein. The sample has 1.4 million or so distinct CDR3 sequences; approximately 43% are singletons.

This sequence originates from a woman aged 18-35 years in good health. Sequenced material: blood. V and J are TRBV13 and TRBJ2-3, with D possibly called TRBD1 or TRBD2 (7 bases each). The DNA for the CDR3 is TGTGCCAGCAGCTTAGACCCGACAGGGAGGGCAGATACGCAGTATTTT. This codes for CASSLDPTGRADTQYF.